A selection of T cell receptor beta chains follows, all from one sample in a study of PD-1 blockade in classical Hodgkin lymphoma. Profiling relied on immunoSEQ multiplex PCR, and the TCRdb table lists in-frame clones only, not all of them. Of 10,000 or so clones in the sample, roughly 80% were seen once. The sequencing here drew on CD4+ T cells from blood, taken before the fourth cycle of nivolumab. These receptors originate from a human donor with classical Hodgkin lymphoma. CDR3s include the opening cysteine and the closing phenylalanine or tryptophan. D genes are given only for firm matches. The listing skips clone size in some rows; elsewhere it reads once, few, many or a size class.

-	TRBJ2-4	TRBD2	TRBV19	CASSLGLAGQGGLAKNIQYF	TGTGCCAGTAGTCTCGGACTAGCGGGCCAGGGGGGACTAGCCAAAAACATTCAGTACTTC
few	TRBJ2-1	TRBD2	TRBV29-1	CSVEAPGLAGGPGYNEQFF	TGCAGCGTTGAAGCCCCGGGACTAGCGGGAGGGCCGGGTTACAATGAGCAGTTCTTC
-	TRBJ2-1	TRBD2	TRBV5-4	CASSPTSGASYNEQFF	TGTGCCAGCAGCCCTACTAGCGGGGCGTCCTACAATGAGCAGTTCTTC
-	TRBJ2-2	-	TRBV19	CASSIGGTAVRSGELFF	TGTGCCAGTAGTATAGGCGGGACAGCAGTTAGATCCGGGGAGCTGTTTTTT
-	TRBJ1-2	TRBD1	TRBV7-2	CASSGTGVAYGYTF	TGTGCCAGCAGCGGGACAGGGGTGGCCTATGGCTACACCTTC
-	TRBJ1-1	TRBD1	TRBV4-2	CASSQVHGDRYGTEAFF	TGTGCCAGCAGCCAAGTTCACGGGGACAGGTATGGCACTGAAGCTTTCTTT
-	TRBJ1-4	-	TRBV28	CASIHNEKLFF	TGTGCCAGCATCCATAATGAAAAACTGTTTTTT
-	TRBJ1-4	-	TRBV10-3	CAISGGANEKLFF	TGTGCCATCAGTGGGGGGGCTAATGAAAAACTGTTTTTT
-	TRBJ2-2	-	TRBV5-1	CASSSAVLGELFF	TGCGCCAGCAGTAGCGCTGTTCTCGGGGAGCTGTTTTTT
-	TRBJ2-7	-	TRBV18	CASSPPAGFYEQYF	TGTGCCAGCTCACCACCGGCAGGGTTCTACGAGCAGTACTTC
-	TRBJ2-5	-	TRBV2	CASSQSPGRQETQYF	TGTGCCAGCAGCCAGAGCCCCGGACGCCAAGAGACCCAGTACTTC
-	TRBJ1-4	TRBD1	TRBV13	CASSSYRDSEKLFF	TGTGCCAGCAGCTCATACCGGGACAGCGAAAAACTGTTTTTT
-	TRBJ1-4	-	TRBV9	CASSVEGGLDEKLFF	TGTGCCAGCAGCGTAGAGGGGGGGCTGGATGAAAAACTGTTTTTT
-	TRBJ1-2	TRBD1	TRBV18	CASSLGTGNGYTF	TGTGCCAGCTCACTTGGGACAGGGAATGGCTACACCTTC
-	TRBJ1-2	-	TRBV18	CASSPRSPPNYGYTF	TGTGCCAGCTCACCCCGCTCTCCCCCCAACTATGGCTACACCTTC
-	TRBJ1-6	-	TRBV28	CASSLVGQALHF	TGTGCCAGCAGTTTAGTAGGCCAGGCTCTCCACTTT
-	TRBJ2-7	TRBD2	TRBV11-2	CASSPGRTSGRSPSYEQYF	TGTGCCAGCAGCCCCGGTCGGACTAGCGGGAGGTCCCCCAGCTACGAGCAGTACTTC
-	TRBJ2-7	-	TRBV7-9	CASSPLGRTGTRSYEQYF	TGTGCCAGCAGCCCTTTGGGACGTACCGGGACTCGCTCCTACGAGCAGTACTTC
few	TRBJ2-1	-	TRBV5-4	CASSSPTSYNEQFF	TGTGCCAGCAGCTCCCCTACTTCCTACAATGAGCAGTTCTTC
-	TRBJ2-1	-	TRBV19	CASSMRGRESNEQFF	TGTGCCAGTAGTATGAGGGGGCGGGAGAGCAATGAGCAGTTCTTC
-	TRBJ1-5	-	TRBV30	CAWSPVASDNQPQHF	TGTGCCTGGAGCCCCGTTGCCAGCGACAATCAGCCCCAGCATTTT